The rows below give T cell receptor beta chains drawn from one sample of a study of Tregs in tolerant kidney transplant recipients. Repertoires were generated with immunoSEQ multiplex PCR, while TCRdb's copy carries only in-frame clones and drops some. The repertoire consists of 35,000 to 55,000 clones, with around 90% occurring once and the leading ten covering about 0.71%. The sample taken for sequencing was Tregs from blood. The receptor source for this set is a human donor in good health. CDR3s include the opening cysteine and the closing phenylalanine or tryptophan. A D gene is named only where the DNA matches it firmly. The listing skips clone size in some rows; elsewhere it reads once, few, many or a size class.

clone_size | j_call | v_call | d_call | cdr3_nt | cdr3_aa
few | TRBJ2-7 | TRBV7-8 | - | TGTGCCAGCAGCTTAGGTCCCATAACCGGCGGCCAAGAGCAGTACTTC | CASSLGPITGGQEQYF
- | TRBJ1-1 | TRBV10-3 | - | TGTGCCATCAGTGAGTCGGGGCAGGTGAACACTGAAGCTTTCTTT | CAISESGQVNTEAFF
- | TRBJ1-1 | TRBV5-1 | - | TGCGCCAGCAGCTTGCTGGGGCCAGGGACTGAAGCTTTCTTT | CASSLLGPGTEAFF
once | TRBJ1-1 | TRBV5-1 | - | TGCGCCAGCAGGGTTGCAGCCGCGAACACTGAAGCTTTCTTT | CASRVAAANTEAFF
- | TRBJ1-3 | TRBV7-8 | - | TGTGCCAGCAGCCCTCGGTGGGAACTGGGAAACACCATATATTTT | CASSPRWELGNTIYF
- | TRBJ2-7 | TRBV9 | - | TGTGCCAGCAGCGTAGATCGGGTTAGGAGCTCCTACGAGCAGTACTTC | CASSVDRVRSSYEQYF
- | TRBJ2-1 | TRBV10-1 | - | TGCGCCAGCAGTGAGTCACGCGGGGTACGGAATGAGCAGTTCTTC | CASSESRGVRNEQFF
- | TRBJ2-6 | TRBV18 | - | TGTGCCAGCTCACCTTCGCGGGCCTATCAGGCCTTCGGTTTGGGGGCCAACGTCCTGACTTTC | CASSPSRAYQAFGLGANVLTF
- | TRBJ1-1 | TRBV10-3 | - | TGTGCCATCAGTGAGTCGGGCAGGGCAAACACTGAAGCTTTCTTT | CAISESGRANTEAFF
- | TRBJ2-7 | TRBV19 | TRBD2 | TGTGCCAGTACCCCAGGGACTAGCGGGGGTTACGAGCAGTACTTC | CASTPGTSGGYEQYF
- | TRBJ1-1 | TRBV29-1 | - | TGCAGCGTTGAAAATCAGGGGAGAACTGAAGCTTTCTTT | CSVENQGRTEAFF
- | TRBJ2-1 | TRBV9 | TRBD1 | TGTGCCAGCAGCGTAGCTACTATGGGACAGGGGAGGAATGAGCAGTTCTTC | CASSVATMGQGRNEQFF
- | TRBJ2-7 | TRBV19 | TRBD1 | TGTGCCAGTAGGCGTCAGGGACAGAGCTCCTACGAGCAGTACTTC | CASRRQGQSSYEQYF
few | TRBJ1-3 | TRBV2 | - | TGTGCCAGCAGTGCCGGGAGGGATGGAAACACCATATATTTT | CASSAGRDGNTIYF
- | TRBJ2-7 | TRBV6-5 | TRBD1 | TGTGCCAGCAGTTGGGACAGCGTAAGCTCCTACGAGCAGTACTTC | CASSWDSVSSYEQYF
once | TRBJ2-5 | TRBV7-9 | - | TGTGCCAGCAGCCGCATGTCGTTAGAAGAGACCCAGTACTTC | CASSRMSLEETQYF
- | TRBJ1-4 | TRBV2 | - | TGTGCCAGCAGTTCCAATCGGGGGGCGGGTGAAAAACTGTTTTTT | CASSSNRGAGEKLFF
- | TRBJ2-5 | TRBV29-1 | - | TGCAGCGTGGCGGTTAGGGTTGGAGAGACCCAGTACTTC | CSVAVRVGETQYF
once | TRBJ1-1 | TRBV30 | - | TGTGCCTGGAGTGTACCGGGATGGAACACTGAAGCTTTCTTT | CAWSVPGWNTEAFF
- | TRBJ1-2 | TRBV29-1 | - | TGCAGCGCCCTAGGGGCTGTAGCTAACTATGGCTACACCTTC | CSALGAVANYGYTF
- | TRBJ2-2 | TRBV6-5 | TRBD2 | TGTGCCAGCAGTTCGAGCGGGAGGGGTATCGGGGAGCTGTTTTTT | CASSSSGRGIGELFF
- | TRBJ2-7 | TRBV15 | - | TGTGCCACCAGCAGAGCCCTCGGGAGCGCCCACGAGCAGTACTTC | CATSRALGSAHEQYF
- | TRBJ1-1 | TRBV6-1 | - | TGTGCCAGCAGCCCGGTGGGGGGCGCCTGGCTCGGGGCTTTCTTT | CASSPVGGAWLGAFF
once | TRBJ2-5 | TRBV18 | - | TGTGCCAGCTCAGTTGGACTACCCGCCCTTGGGGAGACCCAGTACTTC | CASSVGLPALGETQYF
- | TRBJ2-7 | TRBV9 | - | TGTGCCAGCAGCGTAGCGACAGGGACTATTTACGAGCAGTACTTC | CASSVATGTIYEQYF
- | TRBJ2-7 | TRBV30 | - | TGTGCCTGGGCGGAAACGCCGACAACCTACGAGCAGTACTTC | CAWAETPTTYEQYF
- | TRBJ2-7 | TRBV5-1 | - | TGCGCCAGCAGCGGAACCCGGGACATAGCCTACGAGCAGTACTTC | CASSGTRDIAYEQYF
- | TRBJ2-3 | TRBV2 | - | TGTGCCGGCAGTGAATCCCGTCAGGGACTTTCTACGCAGTATTTT | CAGSESRQGLSTQYF
- | TRBJ1-2 | TRBV5-1 | - | TGCGCCAGCAGCTTGGATCCGGGGGCAGGCTATGGCTACACCTTC | CASSLDPGAGYGYTF
- | TRBJ1-2 | TRBV5-1 | - | TGCGCCAGCAGCTTGGGGCAGGGAGTACGCTATGGCTACACCTTC | CASSLGQGVRYGYTF
- | TRBJ1-5 | TRBV18 | - | TGTGCCAGCTCTCCTAACACCTACAATCAGCCCCAGCATTTT | CASSPNTYNQPQHF
- | TRBJ2-3 | TRBV7-3 | - | TGTGCCAGCAGCTTTAGCCGGGAAGATACGCAGTATTTT | CASSFSREDTQYF
- | TRBJ2-7 | TRBV15 | - | TGTGCCACCAGCAGAGATTTAGGGGTTGGCGAGCAGTACTTC | CATSRDLGVGEQYF
- | TRBJ1-3 | TRBV19 | TRBD1 | TGTGCCACGCGGGACAGGGAGCGGGACACCATATATTTT | CATRDRERDTIYF
- | TRBJ2-7 | TRBV19 | - | TGTGCCAGTAGTATAGGGGCAGGTGCGCAGTACTTC | CASSIGAGAQYF
once | TRBJ2-2 | TRBV4-1 | - | TGCGCCAGCAGCCAAGTAGGTAGGGCAGACACCGGGGAGCTGTTTTTT | CASSQVGRADTGELFF
- | TRBJ2-7 | TRBV2 | TRBD2 | TGTGCCAGCAGGCGGGAGGCTGTCTACGAGCAGTACTTC | CASRREAVYEQYF
- | TRBJ2-5 | TRBV7-9 | TRBD2 | TGTGCCAGCAGCTTAGGGACTAGCGGGACTGTTGAGACCCAGTACTTC | CASSLGTSGTVETQYF
- | TRBJ1-2 | TRBV6-1 | - | TGTGCCAGCAGTGTAAGCGCGACCCTAAGGGGTGGCTACACCTTC | CASSVSATLRGGYTF
- | TRBJ2-1 | TRBV19 | TRBD2 | TGTGCCAGTAGTATAAGGCGTAGCGGGAGGAGAAATGAGCAGTTCTTC | CASSIRRSGRRNEQFF
- | TRBJ2-7 | TRBV2 | TRBD2 | TGTGCCAGCGGAGGAACTCTTAGCGGGAGCTCCTACGAGCAGTACTTC | CASGGTLSGSSYEQYF
once | TRBJ2-3 | TRBV5-1 | TRBD2 | TGCGCCAGCAGCAACCCAACGGGACTATTTTCCACAGATACGCAGTATTTT | CASSNPTGLFSTDTQYF
- | TRBJ2-3 | TRBV6-5 | - | TGTGCCAGCAGTTACGCGGGACTCCGGGATACGCAGTATTTT | CASSYAGLRDTQYF
- | TRBJ1-5 | TRBV15 | - | TGTGCCACCAGCAGAGATGTGGGGATAGGTAGGGGCAATCAGCCCCAGCATTTT | CATSRDVGIGRGNQPQHF
- | TRBJ2-7 | TRBV4-2 | TRBD1 | TGTGCCAGCAGCCAAGATTTGCAGGGGGTCACCTACGAGCAGTACTTC | CASSQDLQGVTYEQYF
- | TRBJ1-2 | TRBV2 | - | TGTGCCAGCAGGAATGACAGGATCTATGGCTACACCTTC | CASRNDRIYGYTF
- | TRBJ1-2 | TRBV10-3 | TRBD1 | TGTGCCATCGCGGACAGGGAAGGTTGGAACTATGGCTACACCTTC | CAIADREGWNYGYTF
- | TRBJ2-7 | TRBV18 | TRBD1 | TGTGCCAGCTCACCAGGTTCGGGACAGGGCCACGAGCAGTACTTC | CASSPGSGQGHEQYF
- | TRBJ1-5 | TRBV30 | TRBD1 | TGTGCCTGGAGTGAGGACAGGGATCAGCCCCAGCATTTT | CAWSEDRDQPQHF
- | TRBJ2-1 | TRBV10-2 | TRBD2 | TGCGCCAGCAGTGAGCGTCTAGCGGGGAAGTTCTTC | CASSERLAGKFF
once | TRBJ1-3 | TRBV7-9 | - | TGTGCCAGCAGCTTAGGAATCTCTGGAAACACCATATATTTT | CASSLGISGNTIYF